This section outlines one T cell receptor (beta chain) sequence together with its context. The source of the sample is a study of T cell changes during pregnancy in multiple sclerosis. Germline V gene lookup returns CDR1 MRHNA and CDR2 SNTAGT. Trimming stripped 2 bases from V and 3 bases from J, with 12 bases between. The CDR3 loop spans 15 amino acids. The repertoire was sequenced with immunoSEQ multiplex PCR; TCRdb's copy has only in-frame clones and lacks some. The sample carries about 64,000 clones, roughly 91% recorded once. The receptor's source is a female donor in good health, enrolled as a control in a pregnancy study. The sample here was peripheral blood, taken in the second trimester of pregnancy. The chain combines TRBV6-4 with TRBJ2-3, with D possibly TRBD1 on 6 matching bases. The CDR3 sequence is CASSDGSGETDTQYF. Written as DNA, the CDR3 is TGTGCCAGCAGTGACGGGTCAGGGGAGACAGATACGCAGTATTTT.